This T cell receptor beta chain originates from a study of T cell changes during pregnancy in multiple sclerosis. Generated by immunoSEQ multiplex PCR, the TCRdb table keeps only in-frame clones and is missing some. The sample shows around 30,000 clones, about nine tenths of them seen only once. The count of this clone is one. V lost 0 bases, J lost 0 bases, and 7 bases stayed unmatched. The CDR3 spans 17 residues. The V gene's germline CDR1 is SEHNR and CDR2 FQNEAQ (reference sequence). This receptor was obtained from a female donor with multiple sclerosis, enrolled in a pregnancy study. The source material was CD8+ T cells from peripheral blood mononuclear cells, sampled in the second trimester of pregnancy. This chain uses TRBV7-9 with TRBJ2-7; 8 nucleotides match TRBD1. In DNA form, the CDR3 reads TGTGCCAGCAGCTTAGCAAAGGGACAGGCCCTCTCCTACGAGCAGTACTTC. Protein sequence: CASSLAKGQALSYEQYF.